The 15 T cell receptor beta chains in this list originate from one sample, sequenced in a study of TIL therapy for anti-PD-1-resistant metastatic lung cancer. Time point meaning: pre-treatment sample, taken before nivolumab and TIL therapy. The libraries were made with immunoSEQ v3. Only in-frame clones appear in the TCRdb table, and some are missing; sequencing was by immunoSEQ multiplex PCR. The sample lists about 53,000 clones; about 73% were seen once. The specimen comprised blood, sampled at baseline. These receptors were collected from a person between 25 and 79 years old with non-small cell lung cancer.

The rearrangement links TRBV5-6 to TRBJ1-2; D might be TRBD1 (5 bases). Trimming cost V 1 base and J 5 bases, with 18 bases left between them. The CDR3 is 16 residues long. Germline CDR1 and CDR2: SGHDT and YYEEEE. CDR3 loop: CASSLSAGGREYGYTF. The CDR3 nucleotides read TGTGCCAGCAGCTTGTCCGCGGGGGGAAGGGAGTATGGCTACACCTTC.

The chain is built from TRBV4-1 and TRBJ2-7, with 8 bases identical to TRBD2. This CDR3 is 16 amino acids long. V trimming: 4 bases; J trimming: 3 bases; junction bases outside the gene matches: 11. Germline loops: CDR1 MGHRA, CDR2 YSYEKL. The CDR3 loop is CASSLEPGLGVYEQYF. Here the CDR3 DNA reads TGCGCCAGCAGCCTAGAACCGGGACTAGGGGTCTACGAGCAGTACTTC.

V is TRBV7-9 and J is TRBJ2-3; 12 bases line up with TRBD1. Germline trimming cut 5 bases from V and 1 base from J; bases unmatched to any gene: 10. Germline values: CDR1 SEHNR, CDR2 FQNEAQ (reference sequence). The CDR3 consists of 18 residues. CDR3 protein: CASSPVPGQGAGTDTQYF. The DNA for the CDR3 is TGTGCCAGCAGCCCCGTCCCGGGACAGGGGGCTGGCACAGATACGCAGTATTTT.

For the CDR3, the DNA is TGTGCCAGCAGCAGAAAAACAGGGGGCTACGAGCAGTACTTC. Encoded protein: CASSRKTGGYEQYF. V and J are TRBV27 and TRBJ2-7, with 8 bases fitting TRBD1. The germline V gene has CDR1 MNHEY and CDR2 SMNVEV (reference sequence). The CDR3 has 14 amino acids. The ends lost 6 bases at V and 3 bases at J; junction bases unmatched: 7.

The DNA of the CDR3 is TGTGCCAGCAGTAAATCCTCAGGAGACTATGGCTACACCTTC. Encoded protein: CASSKSSGDYGYTF. The chain carries TRBV2 and TRBJ1-2, with unresolved D. This CDR3 is 14 amino acids long. V was trimmed by 5 bases and J by 3 bases, leaving 13 bases between them. The germline gives CDR1 SNHLY, CDR2 FYNNEI.

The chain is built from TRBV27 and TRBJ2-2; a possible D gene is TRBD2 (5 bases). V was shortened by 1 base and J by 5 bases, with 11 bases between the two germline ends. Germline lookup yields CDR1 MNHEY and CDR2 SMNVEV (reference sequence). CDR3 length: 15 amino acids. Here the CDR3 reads CASSLYDTSTGELFF. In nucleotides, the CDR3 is TGTGCCAGCAGTTTATACGACACTAGTACCGGGGAGCTGTTTTTT.

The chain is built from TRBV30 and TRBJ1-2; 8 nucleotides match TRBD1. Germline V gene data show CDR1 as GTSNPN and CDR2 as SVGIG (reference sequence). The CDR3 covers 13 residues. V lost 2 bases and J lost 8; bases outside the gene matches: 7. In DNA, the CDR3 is TGTGCCTGGAGTTCGGGACAGGCCGGCGGCTACACCTTC. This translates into CAWSSGQAGGYTF.

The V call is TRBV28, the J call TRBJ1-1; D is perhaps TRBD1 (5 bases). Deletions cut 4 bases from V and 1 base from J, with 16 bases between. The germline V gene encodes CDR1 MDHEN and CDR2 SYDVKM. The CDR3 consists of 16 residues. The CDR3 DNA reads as TGTGCCAGCAGTTCTTTTGCAGGGTGGAGGAACACTGAAGCTTTCTTT. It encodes CASSSFAGWRNTEAFF.

DNA of the CDR3: TGTGCCAGTAGCCCGACACGTGGAAACACCATATATTTT. The encoded protein is CASSPTRGNTIYF. The chain employs TRBV19 and TRBJ1-3; D ambiguous. The CDR3 is 13 residues long. Trimming pared 6 bases from V and 3 bases from J, leaving 9 bases between. Germline lookup yields CDR1 LNHDA and CDR2 SQIVND (reference sequence).

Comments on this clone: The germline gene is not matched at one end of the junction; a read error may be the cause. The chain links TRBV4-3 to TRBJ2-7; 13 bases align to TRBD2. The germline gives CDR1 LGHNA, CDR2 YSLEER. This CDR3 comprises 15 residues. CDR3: CASSQGTSGIYEQYF. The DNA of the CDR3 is TGCGCCAGCAGTCAAGGGACTAGCGGGATATACGAGCAGTACTTC.

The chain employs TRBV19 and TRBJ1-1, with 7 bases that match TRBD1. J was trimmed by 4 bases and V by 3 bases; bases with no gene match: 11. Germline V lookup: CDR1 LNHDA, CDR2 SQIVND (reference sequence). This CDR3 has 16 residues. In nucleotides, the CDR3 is TGTGCCAGTAGTATCAGCTTCAACAGGGGTGGCACTGAAGCTTTCTTT. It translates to CASSISFNRGGTEAFF.

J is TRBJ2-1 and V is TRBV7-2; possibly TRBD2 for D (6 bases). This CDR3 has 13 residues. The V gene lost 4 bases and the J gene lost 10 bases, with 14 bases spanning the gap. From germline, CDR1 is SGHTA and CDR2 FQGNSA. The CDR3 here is CASSSVRGGEQFF. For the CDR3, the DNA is TGTGCCAGCAGCTCGGTGCGCGGAGGGGAGCAGTTCTTC.

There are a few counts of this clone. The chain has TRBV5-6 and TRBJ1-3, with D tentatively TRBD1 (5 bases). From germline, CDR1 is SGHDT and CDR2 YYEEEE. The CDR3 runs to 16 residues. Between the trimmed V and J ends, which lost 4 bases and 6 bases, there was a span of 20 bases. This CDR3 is CASSRQSGRAANTIYF. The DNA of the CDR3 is TGTGCCAGCAGCCGACAGTCCGGGAGAGCCGCAAACACCATATATTTT.

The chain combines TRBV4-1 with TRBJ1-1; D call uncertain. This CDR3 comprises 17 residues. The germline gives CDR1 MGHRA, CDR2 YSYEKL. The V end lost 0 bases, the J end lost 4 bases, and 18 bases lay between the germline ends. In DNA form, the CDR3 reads TGCGCCAGCAGCCAAGATACGCTGACCGCACGGGGCACTGAAGCTTTCTTT. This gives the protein CASSQDTLTARGTEAFF.

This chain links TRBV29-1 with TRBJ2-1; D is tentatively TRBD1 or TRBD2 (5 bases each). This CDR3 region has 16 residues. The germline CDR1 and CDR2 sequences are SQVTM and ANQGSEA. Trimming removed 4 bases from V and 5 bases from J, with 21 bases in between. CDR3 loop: CSVAPVYPGPNNEQFF. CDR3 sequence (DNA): TGCAGCGTTGCCCCCGTGTATCCGGGACCGAACAATGAGCAGTTCTTC.